The 31 T cell receptor beta chains given below trace back to one sample, sequenced in a study of OX40 agonist ivuxolimab in advanced cancers. Library preparation was by the immunoSEQ multiplex PCR assay. As stored in TCRdb, this immuneACCESS dataset retains in-frame rearrangements with V and J assigned. A fraction of the clones does not appear; measured against another copy, unresolved V genes explain less than half of the discrepancy, and the remainder lacks a known reason. In this sample the table shows over 40,000 clones, about 90% of which occur a single time. The ten most abundant clones make up roughly 3.6% of the sample. The sequencing used CD4+ or CD8+ T cells sorted from blood, collected in a trial of the OX40 agonist ivuxolimab. The receptors here all came from an adult with an advanced solid tumor such as melanoma, head and neck, liver or kidney cancer.

The count of this clone is one. The chain couples TRBV10-3 to TRBJ1-4; a possible D gene is TRBD1 (5 bases). The CDR3 spans 13 residues. The V gene lost 6 bases and the J gene lost 8 bases, with 13 bases spanning the gap. The germline V gene encodes CDR1 ENHRY and CDR2 SYGVKD. The CDR3 loop is CAIRDTGTEKLFF. In nucleotides, the CDR3 is TGTGCCATCAGGGACACTGGAACGGAAAAACTGTTTTTT.

The chain links TRBV18 to TRBJ2-2; possibly TRBD1 for D (5 bases). V dropped 0 bases and J dropped 6 bases, with 14 bases sitting between them. Germline V gives CDR1 KGHSH, CDR2 LQKENI. The CDR3 runs to 16 residues. The CDR3 bases are TGTGCCAGCTCACCACCGAATAGGGGCAACTCCGGGGAGCTGTTTTTT. It codes for CASSPPNRGNSGELFF.

The chain links TRBV30 to TRBJ1-6; tentatively, D is TRBD1 (5 bases). Between the trimmed V and J ends, which lost 1 base and 0 bases, there was a span of 7 bases. Germline-derived CDR1 and CDR2 are GTSNPN and SVGIG (reference sequence). The CDR3 spans 15 residues. In DNA, the CDR3 is TGTGCCTGGAGTGGAGACAGCTCCTATAATTCACCCCTCCACTTT. Translated, it gives CAWSGDSSYNSPLHF.

This chain connects TRBV19 to TRBJ2-2, with 8 bases lining up with TRBD1. This CDR3 region has 15 residues. Germline assignment: CDR1 LNHDA and CDR2 SQIVND (reference sequence). V shed 3 bases and J 4 bases; nucleotides not matched to a gene: 4. CDR3 sequence: CASSMGRGRTGELFF. In DNA form, the CDR3 reads TGTGCCAGTAGTATGGGCAGGGGGCGCACCGGGGAGCTGTTTTTT.

This clone is a singleton in its sample. The rearrangement links TRBV28 to TRBJ2-7, with D possibly being TRBD1 or TRBD2 (5 bases each). This CDR3 has 15 amino acids. Germline-derived CDR1 and CDR2 are MDHEN and SYDVKM. Trimming took 8 bases from V and 3 from J, leaving 20 bases between them. The DNA of the CDR3 is TGTGCCAGCTTAGCACAGGCCACGGGGTTCTACGAGCAGTACTTC. The encoded protein is CASLAQATGFYEQYF.

This clone was found once. The genes are TRBV6-1 and TRBJ1-5; TRBD1 might be the D (5 bases). Germline CDR1 MNHNS, CDR2 SASEGT. This CDR3 contains 15 residues. Trimming pared 2 bases from V and 3 bases from J, leaving 11 bases between. The CDR3 bases are TGTGCCAGCAGTGAAAGGCAGGGCTACAATCAGCCCCAGCATTTT. Residues: CASSERQGYNQPQHF.

This chain connects TRBV5-4 to TRBJ1-2; 7 bases line up with TRBD1. The CDR3 contains 14 residues. J gave up 4 bases and V 4 bases, and 7 bases lay outside the gene matches. In germline, CDR1 is SGHNT, CDR2 YYREEE (reference sequence). CDR3: CASSLNRGSYGYTF. CDR3 sequence (DNA): TGTGCCAGCAGCCTCAACAGGGGAAGCTATGGCTACACCTTC.

This rearrangement joins TRBV29-1 to TRBJ2-3; TRBD1 is a possible D gene (7 bases). The CDR3 spans 12 residues. Trimming took off 7 bases at V and 3 bases at J, with 11 bases between the two ends. Per germline, CDR1 SQVTM and CDR2 ANQGSEA. The CDR3 region has the DNA TGCAGCGCAGGGGGGCGGACAGATACGCAGTATTTT. The encoded protein is CSAGGRTDTQYF.

The V and J genes are TRBV29-1 and TRBJ2-5; D is ambiguous. Trimming stripped 4 bases from V and 4 bases from J, with 16 bases between. Germline V gene lookup returns CDR1 SQVTM and CDR2 ANQGSEA. CDR3 length: 14 residues. In DNA, the CDR3 is TGCAGCGTTGGAGCCCCGGCGGTTCGAGAGACCCAGTACTTC. Amino acids: CSVGAPAVRETQYF.

The rearrangement uses TRBV27 and TRBJ2-3; D not certain. CDR3 length: 14 residues. Germline assignment: CDR1 MNHEY and CDR2 SMNVEV (reference sequence). V lost 5 bases to trimming and J lost 8 bases, with 17 bases between them. The CDR3 spells CASSPSAPVSTQYF. CDR3 coding DNA: TGTGCCAGCAGTCCCTCGGCGCCTGTATCTACGCAGTATTTT.

The chain uses TRBV7-9 and TRBJ2-2, with 12 positions matching TRBD2. CDR1 and CDR2 (germline): SEHNR, FQNEAQ (reference sequence). V shed 6 bases and J 6 bases; nucleotides not matched to a gene: 5. The CDR3 runs to 15 residues. For the CDR3, the DNA is TGTGCCAGCAGTCGGACTAGCGGGACTCCCGGGGAGCTGTTTTTT. It encodes CASSRTSGTPGELFF.

V gene TRBV11-2 combines with J gene TRBJ2-1; possibly TRBD2 for D (7 bases). Trimming removed 3 bases at V and 6 bases at J, with 18 bases between. Germline values: CDR1 SGHAT, CDR2 FQNNGV. The CDR3 consists of 16 residues. This CDR3 is CASSFRPRGGGNEQFF. As DNA, the CDR3 is TGTGCCAGCAGCTTTCGGCCCCGAGGGGGGGGCAATGAGCAGTTCTTC.

This clone was seen only a few times. V is TRBV27 and J is TRBJ2-2; D is ambiguous. The V end lost 3 bases, the J end lost 5 bases, and 4 bases lay between the germline ends. The CDR3 consists of 12 residues. Germline CDR1 reads MNHEY; CDR2 reads SMNVEV (reference sequence). The CDR3 nucleotides are TGTGCCAGCAGTTTCGGAACCGGGGAGCTGTTTTTT. It encodes CASSFGTGELFF.

J is TRBJ2-1 and V is TRBV11-1, with D perhaps assigned TRBD1 or TRBD2 (5 bases each). The germline V and J ends were trimmed by 5 bases and 10 bases, with 15 bases remaining between them. CDR1 and CDR2 (germline): SGHAT, FQDESV (reference sequence). CDR3 length: 13 residues. DNA for the CDR3: TGTGCCAGCAGCCCGCAGGCGAGGGGCGAGCAGTTCTTC. Translated, it gives CASSPQARGEQFF.

The chain combines TRBV10-3 with TRBJ2-7, with a weak D call TRBD2 (6 bases). V lost 4 bases and J 0 bases, leaving 22 bases between the germline ends. Germline CDR1 ENHRY, CDR2 SYGVKD. The CDR3 consists of 18 residues. The CDR3 DNA reads as TGTGCCATCAGTGCCAGTTTCTTGGCACTAGCAGGCTCCTACGAGCAGTACTTC. It translates to CAISASFLALAGSYEQYF.

V gene TRBV19 combines with J gene TRBJ2-1; D remains unclear. Germline V CDR1 and CDR2: LNHDA, SQIVND (reference sequence). Trimming stripped 5 bases from V and 0 bases from J, with 14 bases between. The CDR3 length is 16 residues. The CDR3, as DNA: TGTGCCAGTAGTCTCCCGGGCGGAAGCTCCTACAATGAGCAGTTCTTC. Protein: CASSLPGGSSYNEQFF.

CDR3 in DNA: TGTGCCAGCAGTGACGTGGCGGGAGGTTACAATGAGCAGTTCTTC. Protein product: CASSDVAGGYNEQFF. V usage is TRBV6-4 and J usage is TRBJ2-1, with 8 bases that match TRBD2. The length of the CDR3 is 15 residues. Per the germline V gene, CDR1 is MRHNA and CDR2 is SNTAGT. The trim removed 2 bases at V and 4 bases at J, leaving 4 bases unmatched.

Here the CDR3 reads CASSPWTGSSTDTQYF. In DNA form, the CDR3 reads TGTGCCAGCAGCCCCTGGACAGGGTCTAGCACAGATACGCAGTATTTT. The chain couples TRBV7-9 to TRBJ2-3; TRBD1 matches at 8 bases. This CDR3 is 16 amino acids long. The ends lost 5 bases at V and 0 bases at J; junction bases unmatched: 7. CDR1 is SEHNR, CDR2 FQNEAQ, per germline (reference sequence).

The V gene is TRBV5-1, the J gene TRBJ2-7, with D perhaps TRBD1 (6 bases). Trimming shortened V by 7 bases and J by 2 bases, and 19 bases separated the two germline ends. In germline, CDR1 is SGHRS, CDR2 YFSETQ. The length of the CDR3 is 15 residues. The CDR3 region has the DNA TGCGCCAGCGGGGATACAGGGAAACCCCCCTACGAGCAGTACTTC. Encoded protein: CASGDTGKPPYEQYF.

There are a few counts of this clone. V is TRBV29-1 and J is TRBJ2-1, with TRBD2 identical over 7 bases. Trimming cost V 7 bases and J 0 bases; bases outside gene matches: 6. The CDR3 length is 14 residues. The germline gives CDR1 SQVTM, CDR2 ANQGSEA. CDR3 sequence reads: CSARDYSSYNEQFF. CDR3 nucleotides: TGCAGCGCCCGGGACTACAGCTCCTACAATGAGCAGTTCTTC.

This chain connects TRBV6-4 to TRBJ1-5, with D possibly being TRBD1 (5 bases). The CDR3 loop spans 16 amino acids. In germline, CDR1 is MRHNA, CDR2 SNTAGT. V lost 6 bases, J lost 2 bases, and 17 bases lay in between. In DNA form, the CDR3 reads TGTGCCAGCAGCCGAGGGAGGGGAGGGGGCAATCAGCCCCAGCATTTT. Translating gives CASSRGRGGGNQPQHF.

The V call is TRBV18, the J call TRBJ2-2, with TRBD1 matching over 7 bases. Trimming at V came to 3 bases and at J to 2 bases, leaving 6 bases not matched to a gene. The CDR3 runs 16 residues. Germline CDR1 is KGHSH and CDR2 is LQKENI. CDR3 DNA: TGTGCCAGCTCACCCCGACAGGGATTCAACACCGGGGAGCTGTTTTTT. As protein: CASSPRQGFNTGELFF.

The chain employs TRBV15 and TRBJ2-5; TRBD2 agrees at 11 bases. V dropped 0 bases and J dropped 9; count of bases not matched to a gene: 6. Germline assignment: CDR1 LNHNV and CDR2 YYDKDF (reference sequence). The CDR3 totals 15 residues. CDR3 nucleotides: TGTGCCACCAGCAGAGATCCCACTAGCGGGGGTCCCCAGTACTTC. Encoded protein: CATSRDPTSGGPQYF.

The chain recombines TRBV19 with TRBJ1-6; 9 nucleotides match TRBD1. With V trimmed by 3 bases and J by 7 bases, 7 bases remained unmatched. The germline V gene encodes CDR1 LNHDA and CDR2 SQIVND (reference sequence). CDR3 length: 16 residues. CDR3 nucleotides: TGTGCCAGTAGTATTCGAACCGGGACAGGGAATTCACCCCTCCACTTT. Protein sequence: CASSIRTGTGNSPLHF.

The chain recombines TRBV19 with TRBJ1-1, with 10 bases matching TRBD1. The CDR3 length is 14 residues. V gave up 9 bases and J gave up 10 bases; unmatched junction bases: 14. The germline V gene has CDR1 LNHDA and CDR2 SQIVND (reference sequence). This CDR3 reads CASRPGQGPLGAFF. The CDR3 DNA reads TGTGCCAGCAGACCGGGACAGGGGCCTTTAGGAGCTTTCTTT.

J is TRBJ1-5 and V is TRBV18; D call uncertain. Germline CDR1 is KGHSH and CDR2 is LQKENI. V was shortened by 2 bases and J by 0 bases, with 14 bases between the two germline ends. The CDR3 has 17 residues. The CDR3 sequence: CASSPSGISNSNQPQHF. The CDR3, as DNA: TGTGCCAGCTCACCATCCGGCATTTCTAATAGCAATCAGCCCCAGCATTTT.

V and J are TRBV18 and TRBJ2-5, with 8 bases aligning to TRBD2. The CDR3 sequence is 14 residues long. V lost 2 bases and J lost 3; bases outside the gene matches: 2. Germline lookup yields CDR1 KGHSH and CDR2 LQKENI. The CDR3 loop reads CASSPKTSEETQYF. CDR3 in DNA: TGTGCCAGCTCACCAAAGACTAGCGAAGAGACCCAGTACTTC. Looking up the rest from reference TRBV18 and TRBJ2-5 gives the full variable domain: NAGVMQNPRHLVRRRGQEARLRCSPMKGHSHVYWYRQLPEEGLKFMVYLQKENIIDESGMPKERFSAEFPKEGPSILRIQQVVRGDSAAYFCASSPKTSEETQYFGPGTRLLVL.

The rearrangement uses TRBV6-1 and TRBJ1-3, with 10 positions matching TRBD1. Germline-derived CDR1 and CDR2 are MNHNS and SASEGT. With 3 bases clipped from V and 2 bases from J, the junction kept 10 bases outside the gene matches. CDR3 length: 18 amino acids. CDR3 region: CASSEGKSGTGAGNTIYF. CDR3 bases: TGTGCCAGCAGTGAGGGTAAGAGCGGGACAGGGGCTGGAAACACCATATATTTT.

CDR3 sequence: CASSQVADTQYF. CDR3 in DNA: TGTGCCAGCAGCCAAGTGGCCGATACGCAGTATTTT. The chain combines TRBV14 with TRBJ2-3; D not resolved. The CDR3 extends over 12 amino acids. Trimming pared 1 base from V and 6 bases from J, leaving 5 bases between. Germline lookup yields CDR1 SGHDN and CDR2 FVKESK.

In nucleotides, the CDR3 is TGCAGTGCTAAGACAGGAAACACCATATATTTT. Translating gives CSAKTGNTIYF. The gene calls are TRBV20-1 and TRBJ1-3; D unclear. There are 11 residues in the CDR3. V dropped 4 bases and J dropped 4 bases, with 5 bases sitting between them. Germline V CDR1 and CDR2: DFQATT, SNEGSKA (reference sequence).

The rearrangement uses TRBV9 and TRBJ1-2, with D perhaps TRBD1 (5 bases). CDR1 and CDR2 (germline): SGDLS, YYNGEE. The V end lost 2 bases, the J end lost 7 bases, and 12 bases lay between the germline ends. This CDR3 spans 13 amino acids. CDR3 amino acids: CASSVVGGPGYTF. The CDR3 DNA reads as TGTGCCAGCAGCGTTGTTGGGGGACCTGGCTACACCTTC. The whole variable domain, filled in from reference TRBV9 and TRBJ1-2, reads DSGVTQTPKHLITATGQRVTLRCSPRSGDLSVYWYQQSLDQGLQFLIQYYNGEERAKGNILERFSAQQFPDLHSELNLSSLELGDSALYFCASSVVGGPGYTFGSGTRLTVV.